One T cell receptor (beta chain) is described in this entry. This clone's antigen is unknown. No base-level quality is on record; no much larger clone is a single base apart. This specimen's time point label, interpreted: proximal margin of the surgical specimen (macroscopically non-inflamed). Eligible patients were adults with ileal or ileocolonic Crohn's disease who had an indication for ileocolonic resection. Before DNA extraction, whole ileal mucosal biopsies were kept frozen at -80 degrees C. Genomic DNA was isolated from frozen whole biopsies using a TRizol-based method, and the DNA was quantified with a NanoDrop 2000 spectrophotometer. CDR1 and CDR2, per the germline V gene (reference sequence), are MNHEY and SMNVEV. Between the V and J ends, shortened by 4 bases and 5 bases respectively, the junction contains 17 bases. The CDR3 has 15 amino acids, counting the end cysteine and phenylalanine. Solely the CDR3 DNA is kept, with 45 bases framed from the first base.

The library came from the immunoSEQ multiplex PCR assay. Adaptive Biotechnology amplified CDR3 regions from genomic DNA with a two-step multiplex PCR that controlled for amplification bias. Primers covering every V and J gene segment were used in the first PCR, while barcodes and Illumina adapters were added in the second PCR. An Illumina instrument was used to sequence the CDR3 libraries. As for the authors' bioinformatics: The analysis used both the pipelines supplied by the vendor and custom analysis of the raw data in R/Bioconductor with R version 3.3.0. Clonality, which ranges from 0 to 1, was calculated as the inverse of the normalised Shannon entropy across all productive clones. High-frequency clones were defined as the share of the repertoire taken up by the top 100 clones, keeping only clones that passed a 95% confidence test. The Simpson index measured repertoire diversity, and the Morisita-Horn index measured overlap between samples. TCRdb mirrors the immuneACCESS table, restricted to in-frame sequences. Some clones are absent from its copies; in checked studies, under half trace to an unresolved V gene, and the reason for the others is unknown. V, J and clone size derive from that table, while D and trimming were established from the DNA sequence. Counted in this sample were some 6,900 clones; 70% to 85% of them appeared once. The top ten clonotypes cover approximately 8.5% of the sample.

This sample stems from a study of T cell repertoires in ileal Crohn's disease (dated by TCRdb to about 2019). Turning to the overall study: The median duration of disease was roughly 8.2 years, and at the time of surgery roughly a third of patients were active smokers. A Rutgeerts score above i0 was used to define endoscopic postoperative recurrence. The study was conducted in parallel with a multicentre cohort built to find predictors of early endoscopic recurrence after ileocolonic resection. About 500 nanograms of biopsy DNA per sample were submitted for commercial TCRB immunosequencing. Biopsies taken from the proximal margin of the surgical specimen were designated as MI samples. All patients had surgery for a complication: stricturing disease in 61% and penetrating disease in roughly 40%. The TCR repertoire was analysed in around 50 patients with Crohn's disease drawn from a prospective multicentre cohort. Postoperative therapy was given to about half of the patients, with thiopurines administered to ten to eleven patients and anti-TNF agents administered to approximately 20 patients. The study sequenced some 170 mucosal samples from 55 or so patients, taken at several locations on the surgical specimen and at postoperative endoscopy.

Broader findings and caveats from the paper: Only a subgroup of patients, of unstated size, had mucosal CD4 and CD8 T cells sorted and sequenced. Compared with CD4 T cells, sorted CD8 T cells contained more high-frequency clones, which suggests that the mucosal expansions were mostly CD8. Higher percentages of high-frequency clones at the time of surgery were linked to endoscopic recurrence, and every patient with clonality above 26.8% (18/57) had recurrence. Patients who were active smokers at surgery had a significantly higher proportion of clonal expansions than non-smokers (roughly 24% vs 19%, p=0.02).

The receptor chain draws on TRBV27 and TRBJ2-5; D gene: possibly TRBD1, on 5 matching bases. The sequenced sample was ileal tissue. The receptor was derived from an adult with Crohn's disease. The CDR3 protein is CASSSLLDSSETQYF. The DNA sequence is TGTGCCAGCAGTTCCCTTCTCGACAGTTCGGAGACCCAGTACTTC.